This T cell receptor beta chain was profiled in a study of shared clonotypes between healthy human individuals (TCRdb year 2020). Concerning the study at large: A few men and a couple of women, aged 18 to 49 years, made up the cohort. Between about 0.9 and 10 billion PBMCs per donor were obtained by leukapheresis. To estimate repertoire size and how much clonotypes are shared between individuals, the study performed deep sequencing of blood TCR repertoires from a few healthy adults. Per donor, three plates each were used for CD4 naive and CD4 memory, two for CD8 naive, and one for CD8 memory. To increase sequencing depth and limit assay-specific biases, TCR repertoire library preparation and sequencing were carried out by different laboratories using diverse techniques.

A note on this clone: The target of this receptor is not known. Per-base qualities were not stored, and no clone one base away is much larger.

Overall study results and their limits: The genetic and exposure-history diversity represented was limited by the small number of donors. When several donors were compared, the shared fraction of clonotypes was roughly 4.8% for naive CD4, over 3% for naive CD8, roughly 2.5% for memory CD4, and about 0.36% for memory CD8. Only blood was sampled, and tissue TCR repertoires likely differ from those in blood. Clonotypes shared by all four sorted-subset donors showed higher generation probabilities than non-shared clonotypes. Naive subsets generally had larger estimated clonotype richness than memory subsets did. Incomplete sequencing was indicated by rarefaction of sorted-subset datasets, despite the large sequencing depth. Pairwise subsampling indicated that sequencing depth was expected to affect the degree of clonotype sharing among donors.

V lost 0 bases and J lost 2 bases, and the count of bases not matched to a germline gene is 5. The CDR3 runs 16 amino acids, cysteine and phenylalanine included. Kept here is only the CDR3 DNA, which spans 48 bases and is read in frame from base 1. Reading the germline V gene (reference sequence) gives CDR1 SGHNT and CDR2 YYREEE. Using the deep immunoSEQ assay, TCR CDR3 regions were amplified from genomic DNA by multiplex PCR. Extracted genomic DNA from each cell subset was spread evenly across all wells of several immunoSEQ 96-well plates, with each plate serving as a replicate. Each replicate PCR for sorted subsets received approximately 200 ng genomic DNA, equal to some 32,000 T cell genomes. Purified libraries were quantified with a Qubit 3.0 fluorometer, sized on a Bioanalyzer 2100, and re-quantified with the KAPA Library Quantification kit. A separate single-read 150-cycle Illumina NextSeq 550 flow cell was used to sequence each immunoSEQ 96-well plate. In the source study's methods: Because the immunoSEQ output included only junctional sequences and no quality scores, the filtering could not be the same as the filtering used for full-length reads. Sequences were annotated with PyIR, a Python wrapper for IgBLAST v1.9, and V/J genes and CDR3 were assigned using IMGT germline references. Reads were filtered out if the reads had weak V/J assignments (E-value above 1e-6), no CDR3, stop codons, out-of-frame junctions, or ambiguous translated residues. A V3J clonotype was defined by an identical inferred V gene, J gene, and CDR3 amino acid sequence. To compute the percentage overlap between repertoires, the number of shared unique clonotypes was divided by the size of the smaller repertoire. Three approaches were used to assess repertoire richness: RTK rarefaction, the Chao1 estimator, and Recon v2.1 estimates of unobserved clonotypes. Generation probabilities were computed with OLGA for all TCRbeta clonotypes obtained by the gDNA method from a handful of donors. In TCRdb, the immuneACCESS table is reduced to in-frame sequences with V and J assigned. These tables do not hold every clone; where another copy was compared, an unresolved V gene accounts for under half, and the others remain unexplained. V, J and clone size derive from that table, while D and trimming were established from the DNA sequence. For this sample there are roughly 850,000 clones; roughly 96% appear just once. The ten largest clones represent less than 0.3% of the sample.

CD8 naive samples consisted of CD45RO-negative cells that were positively selected for CCR7, yielding a CD45RA+CCR7+ population without TemRA cells. Healthy HIV-negative adults with no recently reported acute infections or vaccinations were included as donors. Only Caucasian adults living in Nashville, Tennessee, USA were represented among the donors. Blood was collected by leukapheresis, and PBMCs were isolated by Ficoll-Histopaque density gradient centrifugation and then cryopreserved in liquid nitrogen vapor phase. Analytical flow cytometry was used to check the purity and quantity of every magnetically sorted T cell population. Genomic DNA was isolated from each sorted fraction and quantified by UV absorbance on a Nanodrop 2000c.

Sequencing used naive CD8+ T cells sorted from blood. The cell subset or site label of this sample denotes: CD45RA+CCR7+. Rearrangement joined TRBV5-4 to TRBJ2-1; 7 bases in the junction line up with TRBD2. This receptor was taken from a man aged 25-40 years in good health. At the DNA level, the sequence is TGTGCCAGCAGCTTGGTACAGAGCGGGGCCTACAATGAGCAGTTCTTC. Translated, it gives CASSLVQSGAYNEQFF.